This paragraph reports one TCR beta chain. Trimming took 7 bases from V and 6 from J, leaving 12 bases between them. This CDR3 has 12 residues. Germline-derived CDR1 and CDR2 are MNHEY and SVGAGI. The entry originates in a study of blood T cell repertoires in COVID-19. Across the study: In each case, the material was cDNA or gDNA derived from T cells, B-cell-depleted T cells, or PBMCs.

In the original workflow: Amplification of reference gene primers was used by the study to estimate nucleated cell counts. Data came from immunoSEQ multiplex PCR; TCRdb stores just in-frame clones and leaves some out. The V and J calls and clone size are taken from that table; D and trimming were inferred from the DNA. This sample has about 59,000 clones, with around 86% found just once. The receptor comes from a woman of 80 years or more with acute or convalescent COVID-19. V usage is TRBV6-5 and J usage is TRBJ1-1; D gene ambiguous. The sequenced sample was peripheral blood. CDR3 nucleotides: TGTGCCAGCAAAGGAGGGTTCCCTGAAGCTTTCTTT. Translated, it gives CASKGGFPEAFF.